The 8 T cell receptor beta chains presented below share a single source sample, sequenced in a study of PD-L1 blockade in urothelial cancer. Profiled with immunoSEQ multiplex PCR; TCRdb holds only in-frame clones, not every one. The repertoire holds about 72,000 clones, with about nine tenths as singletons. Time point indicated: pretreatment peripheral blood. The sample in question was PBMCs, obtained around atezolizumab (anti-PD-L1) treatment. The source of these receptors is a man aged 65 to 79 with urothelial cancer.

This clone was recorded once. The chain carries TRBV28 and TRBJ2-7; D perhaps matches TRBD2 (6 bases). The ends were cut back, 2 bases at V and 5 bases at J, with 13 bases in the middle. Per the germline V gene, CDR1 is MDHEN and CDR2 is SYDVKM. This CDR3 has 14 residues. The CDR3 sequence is CASSLGGPGHEQYF. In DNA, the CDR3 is TGTGCCAGCAGTTTAGGAGGGCCGGGCCACGAGCAGTACTTC.

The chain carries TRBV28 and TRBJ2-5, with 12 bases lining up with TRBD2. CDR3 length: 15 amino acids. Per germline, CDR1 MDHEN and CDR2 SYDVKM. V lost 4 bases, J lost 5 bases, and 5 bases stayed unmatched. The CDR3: CASSSRLAGVETQYF. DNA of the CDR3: TGTGCCAGCAGTTCCCGACTAGCGGGAGTGGAGACCCAGTACTTC.

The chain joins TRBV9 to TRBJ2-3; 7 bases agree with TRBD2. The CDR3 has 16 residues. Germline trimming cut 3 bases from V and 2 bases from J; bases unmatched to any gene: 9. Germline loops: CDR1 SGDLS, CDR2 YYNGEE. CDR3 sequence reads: CASSGGASGITDTQYF. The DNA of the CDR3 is TGTGCCAGCAGCGGAGGGGCTAGCGGAATCACAGATACGCAGTATTTT.

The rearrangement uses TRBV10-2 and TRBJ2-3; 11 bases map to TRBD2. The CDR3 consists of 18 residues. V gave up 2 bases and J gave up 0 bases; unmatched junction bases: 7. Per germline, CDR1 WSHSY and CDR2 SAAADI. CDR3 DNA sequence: TGCGCCAGCAGTGAGACCGGACTAGCGGGCCGTAGCACAGATACGCAGTATTTT. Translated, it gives CASSETGLAGRSTDTQYF.

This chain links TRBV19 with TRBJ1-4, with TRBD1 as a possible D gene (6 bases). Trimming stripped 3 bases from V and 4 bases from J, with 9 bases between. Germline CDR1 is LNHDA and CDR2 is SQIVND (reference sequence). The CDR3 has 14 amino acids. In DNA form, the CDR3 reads TGTGCCAGTAGTATGGACAGTGTTAATGAAAAACTGTTTTTT. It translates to CASSMDSVNEKLFF.

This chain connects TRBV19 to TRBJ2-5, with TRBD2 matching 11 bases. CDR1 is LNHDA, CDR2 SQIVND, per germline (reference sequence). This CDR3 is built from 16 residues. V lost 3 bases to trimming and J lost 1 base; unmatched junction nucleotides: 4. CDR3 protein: CASSIPTSGTQETQYF. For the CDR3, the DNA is TGTGCCAGTAGTATCCCGACTAGCGGGACCCAAGAGACCCAGTACTTC.

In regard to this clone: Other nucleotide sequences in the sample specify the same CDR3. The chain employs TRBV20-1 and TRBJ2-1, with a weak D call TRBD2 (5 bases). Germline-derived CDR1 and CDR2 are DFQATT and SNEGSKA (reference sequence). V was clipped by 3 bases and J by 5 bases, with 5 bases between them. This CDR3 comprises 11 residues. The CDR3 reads CSARGDNEQFF. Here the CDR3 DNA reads TGCAGTGCTAGGGGAGACAATGAGCAGTTCTTC.

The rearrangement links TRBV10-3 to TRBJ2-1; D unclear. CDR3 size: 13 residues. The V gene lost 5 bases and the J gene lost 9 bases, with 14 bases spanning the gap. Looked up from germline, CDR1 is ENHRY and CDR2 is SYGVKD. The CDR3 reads CAISLTDSGEQFF. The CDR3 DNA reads TGTGCCATCAGTCTTACTGATTCGGGTGAGCAGTTCTTC.